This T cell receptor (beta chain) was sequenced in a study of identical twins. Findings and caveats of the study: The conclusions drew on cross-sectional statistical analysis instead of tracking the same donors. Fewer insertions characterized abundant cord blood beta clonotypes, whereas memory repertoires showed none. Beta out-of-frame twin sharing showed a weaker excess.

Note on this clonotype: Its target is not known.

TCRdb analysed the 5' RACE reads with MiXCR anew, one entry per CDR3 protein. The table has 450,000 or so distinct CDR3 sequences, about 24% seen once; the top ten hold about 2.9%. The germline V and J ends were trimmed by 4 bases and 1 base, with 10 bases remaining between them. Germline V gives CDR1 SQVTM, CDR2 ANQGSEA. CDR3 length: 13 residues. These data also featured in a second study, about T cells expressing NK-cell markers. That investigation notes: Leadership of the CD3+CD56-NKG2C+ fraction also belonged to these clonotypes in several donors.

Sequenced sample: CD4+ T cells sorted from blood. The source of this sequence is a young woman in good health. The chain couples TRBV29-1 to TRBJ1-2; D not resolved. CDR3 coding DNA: TGCAGCGTTGGCGTACAGATTAACTATGGCTACACCTTC. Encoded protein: CSVGVQINYGYTF. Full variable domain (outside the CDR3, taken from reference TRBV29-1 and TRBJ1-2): SAVISQKPSRDICQRGTSLTIQCQVDSQVTMMFWYRQQPGQSLTLIATANQGSEATYESGFVIDKFPISRPNLTFSTLTVSNMSPEDSSIYLCSVGVQINYGYTFGSGTRLTVV.